This TCR beta chain was recovered during a study of beta chain features in type 1 diabetes. Germline lookup yields CDR1 KGHSH and CDR2 LQKENI. The trim removed 3 bases at V and 2 bases at J, leaving 5 bases unmatched. The CDR3 is 15 residues long. Study-level results: Healthy donors had naive, central memory and Treg TCRB repertoires that appeared less similar than those seen among patients.

The authors reverse transcribed all of the isolated RNA, so sequencing captured expressed TCRB transcripts. Deep immunoSEQ sequencing covered naive, central memory and regulatory T cell samples. The assay was immunoSEQ multiplex PCR, and TCRdb's table has in-frame clones only and misses some. The sample holds about 260,000 clones, about 70% seen once. A remark on this clone: No antigen is known for it.

The J gene is TRBJ2-5, the V gene TRBV18; 8 bases are a match to TRBD2. Material: naive CD4+ T cells from blood. The sequence was collected from a young man in good health. Written as DNA, the CDR3 is TGTGCCAGCTCACCCGCTATAGCGGGGCAAGAGACCCAGTACTTC. The encoded protein is CASSPAIAGQETQYF.